A single sample gave rise to the 27 T cell receptor beta chains below, sequenced in a study of blood T cell repertoires in COVID-19. Only in-frame clones appear in the TCRdb table, and some are missing; sequencing was by immunoSEQ multiplex PCR. The sample includes 250,000 to 400,000 clones, 88% of them seen just once. The sequencing input was peripheral blood. Receptors originate from a young woman with COVID-19, enrolled during active disease.

This clone occurred a few times. The genes are TRBV7-9 and TRBJ2-1, with 8 bases aligning to TRBD1. V dropped 1 base and J dropped 9; count of bases not matched to a gene: 2. The CDR3 has 13 amino acids. The germline gives CDR1 SEHNR, CDR2 FQNEAQ (reference sequence). CDR3 sequence: CASSLEQGGEQFF. The CDR3 bases are TGTGCCAGCAGCTTAGAACAGGGGGGTGAGCAGTTCTTC.

This clone was counted only a few times. The chain links TRBV7-9 to TRBJ1-1, with TRBD1 as a possible D gene (6 bases). Germline loops: CDR1 SEHNR, CDR2 FQNEAQ (reference sequence). V shed 3 bases and J shed 6 bases, with 11 bases lying between them. The CDR3 is 13 residues long. In DNA form, the CDR3 reads TGTGCCAGCAGCTTGCAACAGGGATCTGAAGCTTTCTTT. It codes for CASSLQQGSEAFF.

The rearrangement links TRBV28 to TRBJ1-2; D might be TRBD1 (6 bases). The ends were cut back, 4 bases at V and 4 bases at J, with 10 bases in the middle. This CDR3 has 13 amino acids. Germline-derived CDR1 and CDR2 are MDHEN and SYDVKM. The CDR3: CASSSGQSYGYTF. CDR3 nucleotide sequence: TGTGCCAGCAGTTCCGGACAGTCCTATGGCTACACCTTC.

This sequence joins TRBV28 and TRBJ1-2; D remains unclear. This CDR3 has 12 residues. Germline values: CDR1 MDHEN, CDR2 SYDVKM. Trimming took 2 bases from V and 4 from J, leaving 5 bases between them. The CDR3: CASSLRLYGYTF. The CDR3 DNA sequence: TGTGCCAGCAGTTTAAGACTCTATGGCTACACCTTC.

This clone was counted a few times. The V call is TRBV6-5, the J call TRBJ1-6; TRBD1 is a possible D gene (5 bases). The CDR3 has 14 residues. CDR1 is MNHEY, CDR2 SVGAGI, per germline. Trimming took 8 bases from V and 6 from J, leaving 14 bases between them. The DNA for the CDR3 is TGTGCCAGCCAAGACAGCGCCCCTAATTCACCCCTCCACTTT. It translates to CASQDSAPNSPLHF.

This chain joins TRBV30 and TRBJ2-3; D perhaps matches TRBD2 (6 bases). The CDR3 is made up of 14 amino acids. Trimming stripped 3 bases from V and 5 bases from J, with 15 bases between. Germline assignment: CDR1 GTSNPN and CDR2 SVGIG (reference sequence). CDR3 bases: TGTGCCTGGAGGGCGGGCGGGGTATTAGATACGCAGTATTTT. Its translation: CAWRAGGVLDTQYF.

The chain has TRBV3-1 (or the pseudogene TRBV3-2) and TRBJ1-4, with 7 bases identical to TRBD1. V was clipped by 1 base and J by 5 bases; unmatched bases: 4. Germline V gene data show CDR1 as LGHDT and CDR2 as YNNKEL (reference sequence). This CDR3 has 15 amino acids. CDR3 nucleotide sequence: TGTGCCAGCAGCCAAGCGGGACAGCCGAATGAAAAACTGTTTTTT. It encodes CASSQAGQPNEKLFF.

The rearrangement joins TRBV27 to TRBJ1-3; D remains ambiguous. The V gene's germline CDR1 is MNHEY and CDR2 SMNVEV (reference sequence). V was trimmed by 5 bases and J by 0 bases, leaving 11 bases between them. The CDR3 consists of 15 residues. This CDR3 reads CASSNSHHSGNTIYF. The CDR3 DNA follows: TGTGCCAGCAGTAATTCCCATCACTCTGGAAACACCATATATTTT.

The V gene is TRBV5-1, the J gene TRBJ2-1; D call uncertain. V was shortened by 2 bases and J by 3 bases, with 12 bases between the two germline ends. Germline-derived CDR1 and CDR2 are SGHRS and YFSETQ. The CDR3 covers 15 residues. Here the CDR3 DNA reads TGCGCCAGCAGCTTAGGTCAGGCAAACTACAATGAGCAGTTCTTC. It specifies CASSLGQANYNEQFF. The full variable domain, in which reference TRBV5-1 and TRBJ2-1 provide the parts outside the CDR3, is KAGVTQTPRYLIKTRGQQVTLSCSPISGHRSVSWYQQTPGQGLQFLFEYFSETQRNKGNFPGRFSGRQFSNSRSEMNVSTLELGDSALYLCASSLGQANYNEQFFGPGTRLTVL.

The chain links TRBV25-1 to TRBJ2-7; D remains ambiguous. V dropped 4 bases and J dropped 4 bases, with 5 bases sitting between them. Germline CDR1 MGHDK, CDR2 SYGVNS. The CDR3 is 11 amino acids. CDR3 sequence reads: CASSAGYEQYV. CDR3 nucleotide sequence: TGTGCCAGCAGTGCAGGTTACGAGCAGTACGTC.

The V gene is TRBV3-1 (or the pseudogene TRBV3-2), the J gene TRBJ1-4; D ambiguous. V was shortened by 3 bases and J by 10 bases, with 15 bases between the two germline ends. CDR1 LGHDT and CDR2 YNNKEL come from the germline V gene (reference sequence). This CDR3 comprises 14 residues. The CDR3 bases are TGTGCCAGCAGCCATGCCCAAAGTGTCGGAAAACTGTTTTTT. Translation: CASSHAQSVGKLFF.

This clone was counted a single time. The J gene is TRBJ2-5, the V gene TRBV28, with 9 bases identical to TRBD2. The CDR3 has 19 amino acids. Germline V gene data show CDR1 as MDHEN and CDR2 as SYDVKM. Unmatched junction bases numbered 16, after V lost 0 bases and J lost 5 bases. CDR3 amino acids: CASSLWGLGSGGPLETQYF. CDR3 sequence (DNA): TGTGCCAGCAGTTTATGGGGTTTAGGGAGCGGGGGGCCGTTGGAGACCCAGTACTTC.

The chain uses TRBV7-8 and TRBJ1-1; perhaps TRBD1 as D (5 bases). Looked up from germline, CDR1 is SGHVS and CDR2 is FQNEAQ. V lost 8 bases and J 0 bases, leaving 10 bases between the germline ends. This CDR3 region has 13 residues. For the CDR3, the DNA is TGTGCCAGCCGGGAGGGGATGAACACTGAAGCTTTCTTT. This codes for CASREGMNTEAFF.

The CDR3 region has the DNA TGTGCCAGCAGAACCTGGGGGGGCAGGACCGGGGAGCTGTTTTTT. This codes for CASRTWGGRTGELFF. The J gene is TRBJ2-2, the V gene TRBV5-4, with D possibly being TRBD2 (7 bases). Germline V lookup: CDR1 SGHNT, CDR2 YYREEE (reference sequence). The CDR3 consists of 15 residues. V was pared by 5 bases and J by 5 bases, with 16 bases between.

V and J are TRBV18 and TRBJ2-2, with unresolved D. CDR3 length: 15 residues. Looked up from germline, CDR1 is KGHSH and CDR2 is LQKENI. Trimming pared 0 bases from V and 4 bases from J, leaving 9 bases between. This chain's CDR3 is CASSPPGQITGELFF. The CDR3 region has the DNA TGTGCCAGCTCACCACCTGGTCAGATCACCGGGGAGCTGTTTTTT.

A word on this clone: Different DNA sequences within this sample yield the same CDR3. V is TRBV4-1 and J is TRBJ1-5, with TRBD1 identical over 7 bases. This CDR3 has 15 amino acids. Unmatched junction bases numbered 3, after V lost 0 bases and J lost 4 bases. CDR1 and CDR2 (germline): MGHRA, YSYEKL. The CDR3 sequence: CASSQDPGGNQPQHF. The CDR3 DNA follows: TGCGCCAGCAGCCAAGATCCAGGGGGAAATCAGCCCCAGCATTTT.

In nucleotides, the CDR3 is TGTGCCAGTAGTACCCCGGGCAGGGGCGCAGTAGGAGAGACCCAGTACTTC. It translates to CASSTPGRGAVGETQYF. This chain connects TRBV19 to TRBJ2-5; a weak D match, TRBD1 (6 bases). The germline CDR1 and CDR2 sequences are LNHDA and SQIVND (reference sequence). This CDR3 is 17 amino acids long. The V gene lost 4 bases and the J gene lost 4 bases, with 22 bases spanning the gap.

The CDR3: CASSLWEGQKVGQPQHF. As DNA, the CDR3 is TGTGCCAGCAGCTTATGGGAGGGCCAGAAAGTGGGTCAGCCCCAGCATTTT. This chain connects TRBV7-3 to TRBJ1-5; D ambiguous. Germline lookup yields CDR1 SGHTA and CDR2 FQGTGA. The CDR3 consists of 17 residues. Trimming cost V 2 bases and J 6 bases, with 20 bases left between them.

The CDR3 protein is CASSISTAGTGELFF. The CDR3 region has the DNA TGTGCCAGTAGTATAAGTACCGCGGGCACCGGGGAGCTGTTTTTT. The chain carries TRBV19 and TRBJ2-2; TRBD2 might be the D (5 bases). Trimming removed 2 bases at V and 4 bases at J, with 11 bases between. CDR1 and CDR2 from the germline V gene are LNHDA and SQIVND (reference sequence). This CDR3 is built from 15 residues. Together with reference TRBV19 and TRBJ2-2, the CDR3 gives the full variable domain: DGGITQSPKYLFRKEGQNVTLSCEQNLNHDAMYWYRQDPGQGLRLIYYSQIVNDFQKGDIAEGYSVSREKKESFPLTVTSAQKNPTAFYLCASSISTAGTGELFFGEGSRLTVL.

The V gene is TRBV28, the J gene TRBJ1-6; 7 nucleotides line up with TRBD1. The CDR3 consists of 13 residues. CDR1 MDHEN and CDR2 SYDVKM come from the germline V gene. V was pared by 9 bases and J by 9 bases, with 8 bases of the junction left unmatched. The CDR3 bases are TGTGCCAGTGCGGGACAGTATTTTTCACCCCTCCACTTT. This codes for CASAGQYFSPLHF.

The CDR3 nucleotides read TGTGCCAGCAGAGGAATTGGGCAGGGCCGTCCTGAAGCTTTCTTT. This codes for CASRGIGQGRPEAFF. The chain combines TRBV2 with TRBJ1-1; D may be TRBD1 (5 bases). Germline V gene sequence: CDR1 SNHLY, CDR2 FYNNEI. CDR3 length: 15 amino acids. The V end lost 6 bases, the J end lost 6 bases, and 20 bases lay between the germline ends.

The chain joins TRBV27 to TRBJ1-2, with 8 positions matching TRBD1. V shed 6 bases and J 6 bases; nucleotides not matched to a gene: 3. Germline V gene sequence: CDR1 MNHEY, CDR2 SMNVEV (reference sequence). This CDR3 comprises 12 residues. DNA of the CDR3: TGTGCCAGCAGCAAACAGGGGGATGGCTACACCTTC. This translates into CASSKQGDGYTF.

This chain's CDR3 is CASSLGVTFTDTQYF. In DNA, the CDR3 is TGCGCCAGCAGCTTGGGAGTCACCTTCACAGATACGCAGTATTTT. V gene TRBV5-1 combines with J gene TRBJ2-3; D gene unclear. This CDR3 is built from 15 residues. The germline V gene has CDR1 SGHRS and CDR2 YFSETQ. V was cut by 0 bases and J by 2 bases, with 10 bases left in between.

J is TRBJ2-2 and V is TRBV5-1, with 7 positions matching TRBD1. V trimming: 4 bases; J trimming: 6 bases; junction bases outside the gene matches: 12. This CDR3 spans 16 amino acids. Germline V gene lookup returns CDR1 SGHRS and CDR2 YFSETQ. CDR3 sequence reads: CASSRQTGIGAGELFF. CDR3 bases: TGCGCCAGCAGCCGACAGACAGGGATTGGGGCCGGGGAGCTGTTTTTT.

This rearrangement joins TRBV6-1 to TRBJ1-5; D remains unclear. The CDR3 spans 15 residues. V lost 3 bases, J lost 5 bases, and 14 bases lay in between. Germline V gives CDR1 MNHNS, CDR2 SASEGT. CDR3 in amino acids: CASSDSQTGYQPQHF. The CDR3 bases are TGTGCCAGCAGTGACAGCCAGACGGGTTATCAGCCCCAGCATTTT.

The chain has TRBV11-2 and TRBJ1-6; D is perhaps TRBD1 (6 bases). Germline-derived CDR1 and CDR2 are SGHAT and FQNNGV. The CDR3 covers 15 residues. The germline V and J ends were trimmed by 1 base and 6 bases, with 10 bases remaining between them. CDR3 in amino acids: CASSLGGQPNSPLHF. The CDR3 region has the DNA TGTGCCAGCAGCTTAGGTGGACAGCCTAATTCACCCCTCCACTTT.

The chain uses TRBV7-9 and TRBJ1-4; D is perhaps TRBD1 (5 bases). V dropped 2 bases and J dropped 7 bases, with 14 bases sitting between them. CDR3 length equals 15 residues. The germline V gene has CDR1 SEHNR and CDR2 FQNEAQ (reference sequence). The CDR3 region has the DNA TGTGCCAGCAGCTTAAGTTCCGGAGGGGCTGAAAAACTGTTTTTT. Translating gives CASSLSSGGAEKLFF.